This record looks at one T cell receptor (beta chain) sequence and its context. Its antigen is unknown. The sample originates from a study of vaccination effects on CD4 cells after COVID-19. This table comes from immunoSEQ multiplex PCR, and its TCRdb copy is limited to in-frame clones, with some not included. Of roughly 45,000 clones in the sample, 65% to 80% are singletons; the top ten hold roughly a tenth. Cells that had been cultured for about 10 days were the source of isolated CD4+ T cells. Of the BNT162b2 and mRNA-1273 vaccines, participants received two doses of one or the other. The source material was CD4+ T cells from PBMCs cultured without peptide, sampled after COVID-19 vaccination. The origin of this receptor is a human donor who received a COVID-19 vaccine.

This chain's CDR3 is CASSIEGNQPQHF. CDR3 DNA sequence: TGTGCCAGTAGTATAGAGGGTAATCAGCCCCAGCATTTT. V usage is TRBV19 and J usage is TRBJ1-5; D not certain. Trimming shortened V by 0 bases and J by 4 bases, and 4 bases separated the two germline ends. Per germline, CDR1 LNHDA and CDR2 SQIVND (reference sequence). The CDR3 is 13 residues long. The full variable domain, with the rest looked up from reference TRBV19 and TRBJ1-5, is DGGITQSPKYLFRKEGQNVTLSCEQNLNHDAMYWYRQDPGQGLRLIYYSQIVNDFQKGDIAEGYSVSREKKESFPLTVTSAQKNPTAFYLCASSIEGNQPQHFGDGTRLSIL.